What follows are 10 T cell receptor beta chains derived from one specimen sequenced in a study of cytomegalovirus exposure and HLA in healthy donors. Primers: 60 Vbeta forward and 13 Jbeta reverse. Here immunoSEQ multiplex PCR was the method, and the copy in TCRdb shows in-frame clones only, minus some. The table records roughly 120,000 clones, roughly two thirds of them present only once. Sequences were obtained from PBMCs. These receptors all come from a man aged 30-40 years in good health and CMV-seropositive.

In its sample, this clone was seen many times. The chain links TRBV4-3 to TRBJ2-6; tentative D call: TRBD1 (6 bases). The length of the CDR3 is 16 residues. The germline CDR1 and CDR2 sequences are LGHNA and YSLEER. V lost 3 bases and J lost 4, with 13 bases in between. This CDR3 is CASSHVTGTGANVLTF. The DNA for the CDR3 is TGCGCCAGCAGCCACGTTACAGGGACCGGGGCCAACGTCCTGACTTTC.

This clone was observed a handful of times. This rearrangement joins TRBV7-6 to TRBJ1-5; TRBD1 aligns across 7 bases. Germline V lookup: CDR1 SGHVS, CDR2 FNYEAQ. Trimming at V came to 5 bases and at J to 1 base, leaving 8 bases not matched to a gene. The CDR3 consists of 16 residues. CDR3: CASSPRDSGSNQPQHF. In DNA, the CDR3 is TGTGCCAGCAGCCCCAGGGACAGCGGCAGCAATCAGCCCCAGCATTTT.

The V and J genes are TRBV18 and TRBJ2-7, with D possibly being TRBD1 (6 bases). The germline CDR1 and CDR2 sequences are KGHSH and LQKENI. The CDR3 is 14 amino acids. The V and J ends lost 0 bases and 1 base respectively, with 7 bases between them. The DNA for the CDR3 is TGTGCCAGCTCACCACCCGGACAGTCCTACGAGCAGTACTTC. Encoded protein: CASSPPGQSYEQYF.

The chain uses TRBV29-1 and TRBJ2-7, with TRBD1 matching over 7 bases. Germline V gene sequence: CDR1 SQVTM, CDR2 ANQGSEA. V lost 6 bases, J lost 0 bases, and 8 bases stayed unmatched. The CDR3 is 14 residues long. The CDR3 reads CSVGDRFGSYEQYF. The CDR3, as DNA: TGCAGCGTGGGGGACAGATTTGGCTCCTACGAGCAGTACTTC.

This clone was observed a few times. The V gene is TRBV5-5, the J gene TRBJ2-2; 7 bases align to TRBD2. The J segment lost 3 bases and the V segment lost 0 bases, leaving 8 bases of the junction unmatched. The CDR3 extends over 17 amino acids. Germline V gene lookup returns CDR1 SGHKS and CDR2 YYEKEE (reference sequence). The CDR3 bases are TGTGCCAGCAGCTTGGGATCGGCTAGCGGACACACCGGGGAGCTGTTTTTT. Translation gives CASSLGSASGHTGELFF.

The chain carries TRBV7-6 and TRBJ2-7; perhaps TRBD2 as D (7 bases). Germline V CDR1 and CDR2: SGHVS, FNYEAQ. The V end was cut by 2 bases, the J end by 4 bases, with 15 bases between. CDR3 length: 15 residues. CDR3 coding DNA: TGTGCCAGCAGCTTACGGGCGGGGGACAAGTACGAGCAGTACTTC. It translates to CASSLRAGDKYEQYF.

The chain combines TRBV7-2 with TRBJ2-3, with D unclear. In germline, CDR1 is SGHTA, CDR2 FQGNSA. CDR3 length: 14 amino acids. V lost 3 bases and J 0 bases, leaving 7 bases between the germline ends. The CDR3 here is CASSFDGSTDTQYF. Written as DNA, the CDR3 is TGTGCCAGCAGCTTCGACGGGAGCACAGATACGCAGTATTTT.

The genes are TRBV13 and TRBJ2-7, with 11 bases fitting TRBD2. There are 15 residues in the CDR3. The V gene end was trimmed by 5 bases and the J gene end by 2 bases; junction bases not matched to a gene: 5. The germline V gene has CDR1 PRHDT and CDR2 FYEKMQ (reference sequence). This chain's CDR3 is CASSEGLAAAYEQYF. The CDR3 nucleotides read TGTGCCAGCAGCGAGGGACTAGCGGCGGCCTACGAGCAGTACTTC.

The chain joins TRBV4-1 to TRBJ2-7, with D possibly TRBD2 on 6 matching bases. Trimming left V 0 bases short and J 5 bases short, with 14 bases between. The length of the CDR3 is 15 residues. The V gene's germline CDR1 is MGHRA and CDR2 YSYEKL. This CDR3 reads CASSQDVREIHEQYF. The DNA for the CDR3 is TGCGCCAGCAGCCAAGATGTACGGGAGATCCACGAGCAGTACTTC.

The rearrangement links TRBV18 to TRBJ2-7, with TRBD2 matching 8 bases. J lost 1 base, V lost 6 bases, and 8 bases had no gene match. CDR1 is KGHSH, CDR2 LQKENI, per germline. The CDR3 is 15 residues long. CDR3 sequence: CASSGPGGPSYEQYF. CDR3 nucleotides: TGTGCCAGCTCGGGGCCGGGAGGGCCATCCTACGAGCAGTACTTC.